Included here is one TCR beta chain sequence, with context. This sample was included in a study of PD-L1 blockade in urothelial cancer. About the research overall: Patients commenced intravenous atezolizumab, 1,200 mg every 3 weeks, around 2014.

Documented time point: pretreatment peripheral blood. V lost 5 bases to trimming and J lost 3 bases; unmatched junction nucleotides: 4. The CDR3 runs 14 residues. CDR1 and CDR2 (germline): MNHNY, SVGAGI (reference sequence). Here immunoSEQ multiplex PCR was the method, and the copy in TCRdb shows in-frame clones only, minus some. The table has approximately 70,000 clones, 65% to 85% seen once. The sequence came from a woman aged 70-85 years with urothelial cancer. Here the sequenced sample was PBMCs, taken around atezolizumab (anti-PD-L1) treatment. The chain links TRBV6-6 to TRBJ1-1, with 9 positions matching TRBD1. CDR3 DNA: TGTGCCAGCAGTCCACAGGGGGCGGACACTGAAGCTTTCTTT. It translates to CASSPQGADTEAFF.